This entry describes one TCR beta chain. Using a J-beta primer mix together with a sample-barcoded 5' primer, a second PCR was run for roughly 7 to 11 cycles. TCRdb re-called the 5' RACE reads with MiXCR, one entry per CDR3 protein. The sample yields over 1,500,000 distinct CDR3 sequences, 49% seen once. This entry belongs to a study of blood T cells in healthy people across ages. This TCR came from a woman aged 40 to 50 in good health. The sample consisted of blood.

The CDR3 here is CASSYGAVGETQYF. The CDR3 DNA reads as TGTGCCAGCAGTTACGGGGCCGTAGGGGAGACCCAGTACTTC. The chain carries TRBV6-5 and TRBJ2-5; the D gene is possibly TRBD1 (5 bases). Germline CDR1 reads MNHEY; CDR2 reads SVGAGI. Trimming pared 2 bases from V and 5 bases from J, leaving 12 bases between. CDR3 length: 14 residues.